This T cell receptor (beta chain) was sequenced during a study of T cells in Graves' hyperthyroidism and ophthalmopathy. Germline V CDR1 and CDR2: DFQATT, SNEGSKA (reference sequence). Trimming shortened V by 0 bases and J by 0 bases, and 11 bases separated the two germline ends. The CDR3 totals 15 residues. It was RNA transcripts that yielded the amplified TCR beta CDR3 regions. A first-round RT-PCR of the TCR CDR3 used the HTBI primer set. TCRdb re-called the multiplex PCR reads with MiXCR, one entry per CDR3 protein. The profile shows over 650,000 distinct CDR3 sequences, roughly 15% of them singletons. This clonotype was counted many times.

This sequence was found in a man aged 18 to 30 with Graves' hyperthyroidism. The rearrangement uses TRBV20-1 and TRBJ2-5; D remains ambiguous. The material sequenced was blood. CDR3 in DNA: TGCAGTGCTAGAGATCAATGGCGGAACCAAGAGACCCAGTACTTC. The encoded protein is CSARDQWRNQETQYF.